The present entry profiles one T cell receptor (beta chain) with its context. Its antigen is not known. This sample was included in a study of T cell repertoires in cytomegalovirus infection. The overall study: CMV epitopes used comprised recently identified HLA-C-restricted ones and well-studied HLA-B-restricted ones. Indications of both CMV infection and matching HLA type were provided by public TCR beta signatures.

TCRdb re-analysed the reads in MiXCR, keeping a single row per CDR3 protein. The sample lists 900,000 to 950,000 distinct CDR3 sequences, approximately 31% occurring once. Overall study findings and caveats: HLA-C-restricted CMV-specific TCR beta clonotypes were dominant in the ex vivo response. Identification of carriers of CMV plus the relevant HLA was achieved through cumulative public TCR beta family frequency.

This sample comprised cultured CD8+ T cells from PBMCs, obtained from culture after CMV antigen stimulation. The sequence came from a human donor in good health (CMV status not recorded). Some clones in this sample may be carry-over from other donors' samples.

CDR3 loop: CASSNHKAQIHSPLHF. The CDR3 region has the DNA TGTGCCAGCAGCAATCATAAGGCACAAATCCATTCACCCCTCCACTTT. The V call is TRBV7-8, the J call TRBJ1-6; D is uncertain. CDR1 is SGHVS and CDR2 is FQNEAQ in the germline V gene. The CDR3 contains 16 residues. Trimming took 5 bases from V and 8 from J, leaving 19 bases between them.